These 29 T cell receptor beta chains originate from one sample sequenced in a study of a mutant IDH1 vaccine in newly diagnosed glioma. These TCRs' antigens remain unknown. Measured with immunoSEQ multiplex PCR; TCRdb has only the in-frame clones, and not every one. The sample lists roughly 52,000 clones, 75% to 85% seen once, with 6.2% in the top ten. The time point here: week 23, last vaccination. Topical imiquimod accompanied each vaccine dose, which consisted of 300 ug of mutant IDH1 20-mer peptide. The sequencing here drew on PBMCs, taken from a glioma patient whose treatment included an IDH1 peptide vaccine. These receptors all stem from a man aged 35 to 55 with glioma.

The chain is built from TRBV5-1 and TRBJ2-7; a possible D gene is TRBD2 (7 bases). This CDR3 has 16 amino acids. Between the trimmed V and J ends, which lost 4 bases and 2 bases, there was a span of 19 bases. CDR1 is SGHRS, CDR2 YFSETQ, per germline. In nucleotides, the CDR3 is TGCGCCAGCAGCCCATCCCCGGCGGGGGCAGCCTACGAGCAGTACTTC. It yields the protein CASSPSPAGAAYEQYF.

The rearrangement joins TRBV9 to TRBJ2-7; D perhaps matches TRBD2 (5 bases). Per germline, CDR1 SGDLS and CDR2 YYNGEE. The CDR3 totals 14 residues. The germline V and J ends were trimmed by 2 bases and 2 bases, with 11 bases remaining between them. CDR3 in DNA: TGTGCCAGCAGCGTCCGGGATTCGGCCTACGAGCAGTACTTC. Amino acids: CASSVRDSAYEQYF.

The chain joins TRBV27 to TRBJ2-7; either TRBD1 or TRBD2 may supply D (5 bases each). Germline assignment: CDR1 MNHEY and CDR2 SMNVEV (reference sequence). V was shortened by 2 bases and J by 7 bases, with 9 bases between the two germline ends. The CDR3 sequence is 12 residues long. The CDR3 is CASSLGWGEQYF. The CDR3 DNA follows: TGTGCCAGCAGTTTAGGGTGGGGGGAGCAGTACTTC.

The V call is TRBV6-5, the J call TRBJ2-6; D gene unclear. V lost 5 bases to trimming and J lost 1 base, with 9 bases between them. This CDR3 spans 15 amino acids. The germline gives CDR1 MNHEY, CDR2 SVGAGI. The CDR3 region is CASSRRGSGANVLTF. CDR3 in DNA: TGTGCCAGCAGTCGACGAGGATCTGGGGCCAACGTCCTGACTTTC.

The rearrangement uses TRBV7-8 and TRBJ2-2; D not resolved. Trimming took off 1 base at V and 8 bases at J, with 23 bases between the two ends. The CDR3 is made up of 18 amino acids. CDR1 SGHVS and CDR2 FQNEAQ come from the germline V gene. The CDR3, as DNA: TGTGCCAGCAGCTTAGGGGTCGAGCTTCGACGCGCGGAAGGGGAGCTGTTTTTT. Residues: CASSLGVELRRAEGELFF. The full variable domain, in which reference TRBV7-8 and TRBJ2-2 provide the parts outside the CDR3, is GAGVSQSPRYKVAKRGQDVALRCDPISGHVSLFWYQQALGQGPEFLTYFQNEAQLDKSGLPSDRFFAERPEGSVSTLKIQRTQQEDSAVYLCASSLGVELRRAEGELFFGEGSRLTVL.

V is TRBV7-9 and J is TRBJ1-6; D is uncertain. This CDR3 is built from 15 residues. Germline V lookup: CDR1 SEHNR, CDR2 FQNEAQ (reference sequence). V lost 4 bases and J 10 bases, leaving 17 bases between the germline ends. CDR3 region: CASSSPLEGGSPLHF. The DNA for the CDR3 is TGTGCCAGCAGCTCCCCTTTAGAGGGTGGGTCACCCCTCCACTTT.

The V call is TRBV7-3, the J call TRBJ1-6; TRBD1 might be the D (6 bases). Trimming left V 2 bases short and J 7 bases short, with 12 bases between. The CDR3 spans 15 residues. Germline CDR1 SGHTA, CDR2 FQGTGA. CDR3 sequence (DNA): TGTGCCAGCAGCTTAGGGGGACAAACAAATTCACCCCTCCACTTT. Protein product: CASSLGGQTNSPLHF.

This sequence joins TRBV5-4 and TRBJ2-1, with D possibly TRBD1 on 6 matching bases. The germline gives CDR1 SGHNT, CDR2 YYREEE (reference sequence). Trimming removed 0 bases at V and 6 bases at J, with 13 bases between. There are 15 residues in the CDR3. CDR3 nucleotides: TGTGCCAGCAGCTTGGGGCAGGGGAGAGGCAATGAGCAGTTCTTC. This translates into CASSLGQGRGNEQFF.

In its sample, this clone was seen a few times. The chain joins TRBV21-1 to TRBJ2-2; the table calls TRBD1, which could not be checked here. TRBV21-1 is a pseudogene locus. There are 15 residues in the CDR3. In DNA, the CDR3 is TGTGCCAGCAGCGATCGGGACAGGGGCACCGGGGAGCTGTTTTTT. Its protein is CASSDRDRGTGELFF.

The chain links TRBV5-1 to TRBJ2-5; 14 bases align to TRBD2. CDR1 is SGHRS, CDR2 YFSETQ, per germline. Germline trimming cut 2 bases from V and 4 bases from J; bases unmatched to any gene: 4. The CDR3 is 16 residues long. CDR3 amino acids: CASSFGTSGGLETQYF. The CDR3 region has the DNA TGCGCCAGCAGCTTCGGGACTAGCGGGGGACTAGAGACCCAGTACTTC.

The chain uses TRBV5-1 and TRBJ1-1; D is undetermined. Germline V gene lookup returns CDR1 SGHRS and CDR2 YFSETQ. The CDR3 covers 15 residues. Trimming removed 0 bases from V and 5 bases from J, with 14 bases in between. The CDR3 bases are TGCGCCAGCAGCTTGGGGTGGCTAGGGAAGACTGAAGCTTTCTTT. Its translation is CASSLGWLGKTEAFF.

The chain's CDR3 is CASSVDPVPSGYTF. CDR3 in DNA: TGTGCCAGCAGCGTAGATCCCGTCCCCTCTGGCTACACCTTC. V is TRBV9 and J is TRBJ1-2; D remains ambiguous. The CDR3 consists of 14 residues. Germline lookup yields CDR1 SGDLS and CDR2 YYNGEE. The ends were cut back, 0 bases at V and 7 bases at J, with 13 bases in the middle.

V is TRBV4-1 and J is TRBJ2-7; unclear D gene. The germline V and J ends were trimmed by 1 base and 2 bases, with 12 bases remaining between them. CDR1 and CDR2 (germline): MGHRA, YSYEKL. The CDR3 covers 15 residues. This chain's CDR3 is CASSQVNSITYEQYF. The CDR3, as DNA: TGCGCCAGCAGCCAAGTTAACTCCATAACCTACGAGCAGTACTTC.

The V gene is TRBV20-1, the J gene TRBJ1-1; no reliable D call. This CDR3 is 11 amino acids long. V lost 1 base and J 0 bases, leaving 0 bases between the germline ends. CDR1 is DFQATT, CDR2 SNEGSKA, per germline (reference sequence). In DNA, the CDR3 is TGCAGTGCTAGAGTGAACACTGAAGCTTTCTTT. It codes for CSARVNTEAFF.

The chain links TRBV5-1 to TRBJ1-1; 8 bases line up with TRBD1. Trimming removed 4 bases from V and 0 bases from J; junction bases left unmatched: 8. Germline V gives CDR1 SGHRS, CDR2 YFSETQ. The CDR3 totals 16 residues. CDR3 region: CASSTGTGVMNTEAFF. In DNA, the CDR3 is TGCGCCAGCAGCACCGGGACAGGAGTTATGAACACTGAAGCTTTCTTT.

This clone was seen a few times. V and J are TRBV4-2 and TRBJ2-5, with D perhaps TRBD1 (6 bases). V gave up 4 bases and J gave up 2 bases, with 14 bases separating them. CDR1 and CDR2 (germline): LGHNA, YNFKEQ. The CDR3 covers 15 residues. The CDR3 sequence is CASSRSGTNQETQYF. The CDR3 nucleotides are TGTGCCAGCAGCCGGTCCGGGACAAATCAAGAGACCCAGTACTTC.

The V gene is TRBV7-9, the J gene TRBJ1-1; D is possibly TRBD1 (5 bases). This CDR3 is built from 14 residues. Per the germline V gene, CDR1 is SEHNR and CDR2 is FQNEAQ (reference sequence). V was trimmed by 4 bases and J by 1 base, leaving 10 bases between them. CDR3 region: CASSSEGRNTEAFF. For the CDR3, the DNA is TGTGCCAGCAGCTCAGAGGGGCGGAACACTGAAGCTTTCTTT.

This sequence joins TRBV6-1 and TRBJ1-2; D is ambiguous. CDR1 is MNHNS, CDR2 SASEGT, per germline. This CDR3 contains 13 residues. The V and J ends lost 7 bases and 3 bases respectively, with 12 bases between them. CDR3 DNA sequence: TGTGCCAGCATCCCTGATATGTACTATGGCTACACCTTC. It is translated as CASIPDMYYGYTF.

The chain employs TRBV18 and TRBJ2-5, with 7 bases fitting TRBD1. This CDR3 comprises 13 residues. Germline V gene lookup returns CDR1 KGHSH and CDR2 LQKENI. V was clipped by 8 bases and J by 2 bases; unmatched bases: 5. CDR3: CASLQGVQETQYF. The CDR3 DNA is TGTGCCAGCCTCCAGGGGGTTCAAGAGACCCAGTACTTC.

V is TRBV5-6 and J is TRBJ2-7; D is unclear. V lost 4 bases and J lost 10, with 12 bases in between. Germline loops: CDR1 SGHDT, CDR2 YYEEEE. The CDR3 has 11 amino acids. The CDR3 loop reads CASSDGPAQYF. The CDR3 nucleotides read TGTGCCAGCAGCGACGGTCCGGCCCAGTACTTC.

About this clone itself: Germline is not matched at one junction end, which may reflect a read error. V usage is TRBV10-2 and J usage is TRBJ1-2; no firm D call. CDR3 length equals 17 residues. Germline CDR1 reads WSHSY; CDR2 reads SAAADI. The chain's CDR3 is CASSESAAEVGSYGHTF. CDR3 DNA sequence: TGCGCCAGCAGTGAGTCAGCTGCCGAAGTGGGGAGCTATGGCCACACCTTC.

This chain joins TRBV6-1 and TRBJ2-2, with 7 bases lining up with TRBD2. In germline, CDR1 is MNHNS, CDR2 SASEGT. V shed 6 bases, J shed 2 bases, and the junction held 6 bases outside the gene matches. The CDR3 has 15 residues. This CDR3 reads CASRPTSTNTGELFF. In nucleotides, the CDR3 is TGTGCCAGCAGGCCGACTAGCACAAACACCGGGGAGCTGTTTTTT.

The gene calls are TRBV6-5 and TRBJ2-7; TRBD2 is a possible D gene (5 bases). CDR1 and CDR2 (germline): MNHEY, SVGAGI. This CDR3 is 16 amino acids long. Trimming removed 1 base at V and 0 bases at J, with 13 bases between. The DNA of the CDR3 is TGTGCCAGCAGTTACTACCCGAGCGGAAGCTCCTACGAGCAGTACTTC. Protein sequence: CASSYYPSGSSYEQYF.

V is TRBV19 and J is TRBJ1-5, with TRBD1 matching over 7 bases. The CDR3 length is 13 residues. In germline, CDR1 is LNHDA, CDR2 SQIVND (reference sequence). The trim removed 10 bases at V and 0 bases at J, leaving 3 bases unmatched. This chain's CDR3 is CATQGGSNQPQHF. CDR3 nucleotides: TGTGCCACCCAGGGGGGTAGCAATCAGCCCCAGCATTTT. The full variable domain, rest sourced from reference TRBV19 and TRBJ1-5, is DGGITQSPKYLFRKEGQNVTLSCEQNLNHDAMYWYRQDPGQGLRLIYYSQIVNDFQKGDIAEGYSVSREKKESFPLTVTSAQKNPTAFYLCATQGGSNQPQHFGDGTRLSIL.

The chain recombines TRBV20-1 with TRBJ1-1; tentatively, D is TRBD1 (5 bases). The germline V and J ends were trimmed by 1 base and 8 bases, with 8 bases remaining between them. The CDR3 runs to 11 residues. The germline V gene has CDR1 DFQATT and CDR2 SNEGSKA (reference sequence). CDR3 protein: CSARAGVEAFF. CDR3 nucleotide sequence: TGCAGTGCTAGAGCGGGGGTGGAAGCTTTCTTT.

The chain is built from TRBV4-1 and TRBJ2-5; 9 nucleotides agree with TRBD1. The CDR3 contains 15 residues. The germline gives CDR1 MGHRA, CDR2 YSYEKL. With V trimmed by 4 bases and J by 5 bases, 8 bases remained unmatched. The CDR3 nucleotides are TGCGCCAGCAGCCGACTACAGGGGGCTTTGGAGACCCAGTACTTC. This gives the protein CASSRLQGALETQYF.

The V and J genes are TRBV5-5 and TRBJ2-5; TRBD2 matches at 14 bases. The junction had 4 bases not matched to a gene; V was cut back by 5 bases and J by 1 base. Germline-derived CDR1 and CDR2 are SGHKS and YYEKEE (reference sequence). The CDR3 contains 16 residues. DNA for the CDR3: TGTGCCAGCAGTTTAGGACTAGCGGGGGGCCAAGAGACCCAGTACTTC. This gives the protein CASSLGLAGGQETQYF.

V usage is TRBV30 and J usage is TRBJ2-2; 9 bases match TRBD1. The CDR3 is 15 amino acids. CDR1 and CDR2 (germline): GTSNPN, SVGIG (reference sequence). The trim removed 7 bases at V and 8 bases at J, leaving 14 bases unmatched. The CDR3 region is CAYHRGRVSRGELFF. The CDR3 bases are TGTGCCTATCACAGGGGGCGAGTTAGTAGAGGGGAGCTGTTTTTT.

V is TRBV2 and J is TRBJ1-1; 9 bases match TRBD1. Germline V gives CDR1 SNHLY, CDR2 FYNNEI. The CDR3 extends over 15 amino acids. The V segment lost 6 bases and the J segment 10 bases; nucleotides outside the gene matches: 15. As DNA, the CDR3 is TGTGCCAGCAGAAATAATCCGGGACAGGGCCTTGGAGCTTTCTTT. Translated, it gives CASRNNPGQGLGAFF.